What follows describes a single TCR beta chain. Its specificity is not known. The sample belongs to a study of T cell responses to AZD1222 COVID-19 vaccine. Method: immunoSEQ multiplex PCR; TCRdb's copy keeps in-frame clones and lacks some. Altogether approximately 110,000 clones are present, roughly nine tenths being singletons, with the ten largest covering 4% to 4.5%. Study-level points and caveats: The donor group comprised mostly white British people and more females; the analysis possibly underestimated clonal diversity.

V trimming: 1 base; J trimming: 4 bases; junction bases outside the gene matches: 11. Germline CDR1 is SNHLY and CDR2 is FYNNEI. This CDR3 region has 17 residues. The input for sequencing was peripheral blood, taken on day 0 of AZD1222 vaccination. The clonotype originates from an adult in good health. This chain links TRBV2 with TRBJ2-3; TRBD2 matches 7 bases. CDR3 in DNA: TGTGCCAGCAGTGAAGGGAGATTCGGGACTAACGCAGATACGCAGTATTTT. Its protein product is CASSEGRFGTNADTQYF.